This is a list of T cell receptor beta chains from one sample in a study of molecular identifiers for immune sequencing clone quantification. MiXCR, run by TCRdb on the PCR reads, gives a single entry per CDR3 protein. In the table there are around 65,000 distinct CDR3 sequences, 15% to 20% of which are singletons. Material: naive CD8+ T cells from blood, with Jurkat cell RNA spiked in. The origin of the receptors is a human donor in good health. Some libraries in this study had Jurkat cell RNA spiked in. Both conserved end residues are part of each CDR3. Fields, in order: J gene, V gene, D gene, clone size, CDR3 DNA, CDR3 protein. A D gene is named only where the DNA matches it firmly. Clone size is not always given. Where it is, it says once, few, many or a class for expanded clones.

J: TRBJ2-1; V: TRBV7-9; D: NA; size: few; DNA: TGTGCCAGCAGCTTATCTTCTAGCAACAATGAGCAGTTCTTC; CDR3: CASSLSSSNNEQFF
J: TRBJ2-1; V: TRBV4-1; D: TRBD2; size: once; DNA: TGCGCCAGCAGCCAAGATGCGCTAGCGGTTTACAATGAGCAGTTCTTC; CDR3: CASSQDALAVYNEQFF
J: TRBJ2-7; V: TRBV6-2/TRBV6-3; D: TRBD1; size: many; DNA: TGTGCCAGCGGGACAGGCAACGACGTGCACGAGCAGTACTTC; CDR3: CASGTGNDVHEQYF
J: TRBJ2-7; V: TRBV7-9; D: TRBD2; size: many; DNA: TGTGCCAGCAGCGCATTAGCGGGAGCCTACGAGCAGTACTTC; CDR3: CASSALAGAYEQYF
J: TRBJ2-7; V: TRBV5-5; D: NA; size: many; DNA: TGTGCCAGCAGCGCGACGGTTCACTACGAGCAGTACTTC; CDR3: CASSATVHYEQYF
J: TRBJ1-4; V: TRBV6-2/TRBV6-3; D: NA; size: many; DNA: TGTGCCAGCAGCCGGCGACCGATTGCAACTAATGAAAAACTGTTTTTT; CDR3: CASSRRPIATNEKLFF
J: TRBJ1-3; V: TRBV4-1; D: NA; size: many; DNA: TGCGCCAGCAGCCAAGCCGAGTCTGGAAACACCATATATTTT; CDR3: CASSQAESGNTIYF
J: TRBJ2-7; V: TRBV7-6; D: TRBD1; size: many; DNA: TGTGCCAGCAGCTCCCGGACAGGGGAACGCGAGCAGTACTTC; CDR3: CASSSRTGEREQYF
J: TRBJ1-5; V: TRBV23-1; D: NA; size: many; DNA: TGCGCCAGCAGTCAATCGGAGGGAGGTTATAGCAATCAGCCCCAGCATTTT; CDR3: CASSQSEGGYSNQPQHF
J: TRBJ2-1; V: TRBV7-2; D: TRBD2; size: many; DNA: TGTGCCAGCAGCTCCCCTTGGACTAGCGGTTCCTACAATGAGCAGTTCTTC; CDR3: CASSSPWTSGSYNEQFF
J: TRBJ2-7; V: TRBV5-1; D: NA; size: many; DNA: TGCGCCAGCAGAATACTCGGGGCCTCTCCCTACGAGCAGTACTTC; CDR3: CASRILGASPYEQYF
J: TRBJ2-3; V: TRBV20-1; D: NA; size: many; DNA: TGCAGTAGCCCCAGGGGGGGTCGGGACGATACGCAGTATTTT; CDR3: CSSPRGGRDDTQYF
J: TRBJ1-3; V: TRBV6-5; D: NA; size: many; DNA: TGTGCCAGCAGTTACGAAACGGAGGGTACTGGAAACACCATATATTTT; CDR3: CASSYETEGTGNTIYF
J: TRBJ2-7; V: TRBV6-5; D: NA; size: NA; DNA: TGTGCCAGCAGCCAATCAGTTGCGGAGGAAGATCTGTACTTC; CDR3: CASSQSVAEEDLYF
J: TRBJ2-2; V: TRBV20-1; D: NA; size: many; DNA: TGCAGTGCTACAAGGACCGGGGAGCTGTTTTTT; CDR3: CSATRTGELFF
J: TRBJ2-7; V: TRBV11-3; D: NA; size: NA; DNA: TGTGCCAGCAGCCCCAATGGTGGAGTCTACGAGCAGTACTTC; CDR3: CASSPNGGVYEQYF
J: TRBJ2-7; V: TRBV3-1; D: TRBD2; size: many; DNA: TGTGCCAGCAGCCCGGGGACTAGCGGGTACTACGAGCAGTACTTC; CDR3: CASSPGTSGYYEQYF
J: TRBJ2-5; V: TRBV4-2; D: NA; size: many; DNA: TGTGCCAGCAGCCGATTGGCGGGTGCGCAAGAGACCCAGTACTTC; CDR3: CASSRLAGAQETQYF
J: TRBJ2-5; V: TRBV20-1; D: TRBD2; size: NA; DNA: TGCAGTGCTAGTTTACTAGCGGGAGGCGAGACCCAGTACTTC; CDR3: CSASLLAGGETQYF
J: TRBJ2-1; V: TRBV13; D: NA; size: NA; DNA: TGTGCCAGCAGCTCCGTGGGGCTGGCCTCCTACAATGAGCAGTTCTTC; CDR3: CASSSVGLASYNEQFF
J: TRBJ2-3; V: TRBV24-1; D: TRBD2; size: many; DNA: TGTGCCACGAACGGCGGGAGCCGCACAGATACGCAGTATTTT; CDR3: CATNGGSRTDTQYF
J: TRBJ2-7; V: TRBV5-1; D: NA; size: NA; DNA: TGCGCCAGCAGCTTGGGGCCGGGGACCCTCTACGAGCAGTACTTC; CDR3: CASSLGPGTLYEQYF
J: TRBJ2-7; V: TRBV4-3; D: NA; size: many; DNA: TGCGCCAGCAGCCAAGCGGTGAGTGGTGGGCGCGCATCCTACGAGCAGTACTTC; CDR3: CASSQAVSGGRASYEQYF
J: TRBJ2-2; V: TRBV4-1; D: NA; size: few; DNA: TGCGCCAGCAGCCAAGGGTGGTACGGCGGGGAGCTGTTTTTT; CDR3: CASSQGWYGGELFF
J: TRBJ1-1; V: TRBV6-1; D: NA; size: many; DNA: TGTGCCAGCAGCGCTCACGTTTCGATGTGGAACACTGAAGCTTTCTTT; CDR3: CASSAHVSMWNTEAFF
J: TRBJ2-4; V: TRBV5-5; D: TRBD2; size: NA; DNA: TGTGCCAGCAGCTTAGCGGGAGTGGGCAAAAACATTCAGTACTTC; CDR3: CASSLAGVGKNIQYF
J: TRBJ2-7; V: TRBV28; D: TRBD1; size: few; DNA: TGTGCCAGCAGTCCTCGGGACAGGACAACCTACGAGCAGTACTTC; CDR3: CASSPRDRTTYEQYF
J: TRBJ2-3; V: TRBV7-9; D: NA; size: many; DNA: TGTGCCAGCAGCTCTTCCCGAGAGGGCCTAGATACGCAGTATTTT; CDR3: CASSSSREGLDTQYF
J: TRBJ2-1; V: TRBV20-1; D: TRBD1; size: many; DNA: TGCAGTGCTAAGTCCGACAGGGTTGCCTACAATGAGCAGTTCTTC; CDR3: CSAKSDRVAYNEQFF
J: TRBJ2-2; V: TRBV4-1; D: NA; size: many; DNA: TGCGCCAGCAGCCAAGAGACCAGAATAGTCTACGGGGAGCTGTTTTTT; CDR3: CASSQETRIVYGELFF
J: TRBJ2-3; V: TRBV6-4; D: NA; size: many; DNA: TGTGCCAGCAGTGAAGAGGGGACGGGCACAGATACGCAGTATTTT; CDR3: CASSEEGTGTDTQYF
J: TRBJ2-7; V: TRBV21-1; D: NA; size: few; DNA: TGTGCCAGCAGCAAAGTCGTTAGTCGGGCGACAGGGCCCGAGGGAAAGCAGTACTTC; CDR3: CASSKVVSRATGPEGKQYF
J: TRBJ2-2; V: TRBV7-6; D: TRBD2; size: NA; DNA: TGTGCCAGCAGCATAGCTCCTAGCGGGGCTAACACCGGGGAGCTGTTTTTT; CDR3: CASSIAPSGANTGELFF
J: TRBJ2-1; V: TRBV7-9; D: TRBD1; size: many; DNA: TGTGCCAGCAGCTTCCCCCGGGACAGGACAACCACCGGCACCCCCAACTCCTACAATGAGCAGTTCTTC; CDR3: CASSFPRDRTTTGTPNSYNEQFF
J: TRBJ2-6; V: TRBV7-9; D: TRBD2; size: many; DNA: TGTGCCAGCAGCTACGGACTAGCGGGAGGGTGGTCCGGGGCCAACGTCCTGACTTTC; CDR3: CASSYGLAGGWSGANVLTF
J: TRBJ1-1; V: TRBV12-5; D: NA; size: NA; DNA: TGTGCTAGTGGCGAGGGACAAACGAACACTGAAGCTTTCTTT; CDR3: CASGEGQTNTEAFF
J: TRBJ2-1; V: TRBV2; D: NA; size: many; DNA: TGTGCCAGCAGTGAAGCGCTTCGGCCTAGCGAGTACAATGAGCAGTTCTTC; CDR3: CASSEALRPSEYNEQFF
J: TRBJ2-5; V: TRBV7-8; D: NA; size: many; DNA: TGTGCCAGCAGCGAACAAGAGACCCAGTACTTC; CDR3: CASSEQETQYF
J: TRBJ2-7; V: TRBV10-3; D: NA; size: many; DNA: TGTGCCATCAGTGAGTCGACGGTCTCCTACGAGCAGTATTTC; CDR3: CAISESTVSYEQYF
J: TRBJ2-7; V: TRBV6-1; D: NA; size: many; DNA: TGTGCCAGCAGTGAAGGACAGGGAGGTTACGAGCAGTACTTC; CDR3: CASSEGQGGYEQYF
J: TRBJ2-7; V: TRBV6-5; D: NA; size: many; DNA: TGTGCCAGCAGTTACGGTACAGTCGGGTACGAGCAGTACTTC; CDR3: CASSYGTVGYEQYF
J: TRBJ2-7; V: TRBV27; D: TRBD2; size: many; DNA: TGTGCCAGCACCCCGCTAGCGGGAGCCACCTACGAGCAGTACTTC; CDR3: CASTPLAGATYEQYF
J: TRBJ2-5; V: TRBV6-2/TRBV6-3; D: TRBD2; size: many; DNA: TGTGCCAGCAGTTACCCCAGATCCAGCGGGGGAATCCAAGAGACCCAGTACTTC; CDR3: CASSYPRSSGGIQETQYF
J: TRBJ2-7; V: TRBV25-1; D: NA; size: many; DNA: TGTGCCAGCGTTGGGGGCGGGAGTCCCTACGAGCAGTACTTC; CDR3: CASVGGGSPYEQYF
J: TRBJ2-3; V: TRBV28; D: TRBD2; size: many; DNA: TGTGCCAGCAGTTGTTGGGACTTAGGACTAGCGGGAGGTCGCACAGATACGCAGTATTTT; CDR3: CASSCWDLGLAGGRTDTQYF
J: TRBJ2-1; V: TRBV18; D: NA; size: many; DNA: TGTGCCAGCTCACCACGGGTCGGGTTGGGCGAGCAGTTCTTC; CDR3: CASSPRVGLGEQFF
J: TRBJ2-7; V: TRBV5-5; D: NA; size: many; DNA: TGTGCCAGCAGCTTGGAGGGCTACGAGCAGTACTTC; CDR3: CASSLEGYEQYF
J: TRBJ2-1; V: TRBV27; D: NA; size: NA; DNA: TGTGCCAGCAGTTTTACACATTACAATGAGCGGTTCTTC; CDR3: CASSFTHYNERFF
J: TRBJ2-1; V: TRBV9; D: NA; size: NA; DNA: TGTGCCAGCAGTCCCGTCCCTGGGGCCTGGAGGTTCTTC; CDR3: CASSPVPGAWRFF
J: TRBJ2-1; V: TRBV12-3/TRBV12-4; D: TRBD2; size: few; DNA: TGTGCCAGCAGTTATCTCGCTAGCGGGAGGGCCATCTATGAGCAGTTCTTC; CDR3: CASSYLASGRAIYEQFF
J: TRBJ2-2; V: TRBV5-1; D: NA; size: few; DNA: TGCGCCAGCGGTCCTCCGAACACCGGGGAGCTGTTTTTT; CDR3: CASGPPNTGELFF
J: TRBJ2-1; V: TRBV20-1; D: NA; size: NA; DNA: TGCAGTGCTAGGGAGGCTAGTGAGCAGTTCTTC; CDR3: CSAREASEQFF
J: TRBJ2-7; V: TRBV4-1; D: TRBD2; size: once; DNA: TGCGCCAGCAGCCGAGAGGGGCCAGCGGGAACTTACGAGCAGTACTTC; CDR3: CASSREGPAGTYEQYF
J: TRBJ2-7; V: TRBV20-1; D: TRBD2; size: NA; DNA: TGCAGTGCTAGATCCCCTGGGTTTGCTAGCGGGTGGGCGGGGGAGCAGTACTTC; CDR3: CSARSPGFASGWAGEQYF
J: TRBJ2-1; V: TRBV28; D: TRBD1; size: many; DNA: TGTGCCAGCAGCCCGCCCCGGGACAGCAACAATGAGCAGTTCTTC; CDR3: CASSPPRDSNNEQFF